The source of this T cell receptor (beta chain) is a study of T cell responses to AZD1222 COVID-19 vaccine. The CDR3 length is 13 residues. Looked up from germline, CDR1 is MDHEN and CDR2 is SYDVKM. V shed 4 bases and J shed 1 base, with 7 bases lying between them. Sequenced by immunoSEQ multiplex PCR; TCRdb stores in-frame clones only, minus some. The sample shows about 180,000 clones, 85% to 90% of them seen only once. This sequence joins TRBV28 and TRBJ1-1, with unresolved D. The origin of this receptor is an adult in good health. The sequences come from peripheral blood, collected on day 0 of AZD1222 vaccination. For the CDR3, the DNA is TGTGCCAGCAGTTCAAATACGAACACTGAAGCTTTCTTT. Amino acid sequence: CASSSNTNTEAFF.